One and the same sample provided the 2 T cell receptor beta chains below, sequenced in a study of long-term antiretroviral therapy in people with HIV (dated by TCRdb to 2021 to 2024). The immunoSEQ hsTCRB v3.0 assay was used at survey level resolution to sequence the TRB variable region. Entries here come from immuneACCESS through TCRdb and include only in-frame sequences with V and J called. Some clones fail to appear in such tables; in the studies checked, an unresolved V gene covers under half of the shortfall, and the cause of the remainder is unknown. In all, the sample holds around 25,000 clones, and about four fifths of those were seen once. Around 6.2% of the sample goes to the ten largest clones. Sequenced here: unsorted PBMCs, sampled 4.4 years after starting antiretroviral therapy. The receptors stem from a man younger than 45 with HIV.

This chain links TRBV15 with TRBJ2-7, with D possibly matching TRBD1 (5 bases). The length of the CDR3 is 15 residues. Germline V gives CDR1 LNHNV, CDR2 YYDKDF (reference sequence). V lost 0 bases and J 3 bases, leaving 12 bases between the germline ends. The CDR3 region has the DNA TGTGCCACCAGCAGAGATCTTGGGGCTGGCTACGAGCAGTACTTC. Its translation: CATSRDLGAGYEQYF. The full variable domain, with the rest looked up from reference TRBV15 and TRBJ2-7, is DAMVIQNPRYQVTQFGKPVTLSCSQTLNHNVMYWYQQKSSQAPKLLFHYYDKDFNNEADTPDNFQSRRPNTSFCFLDIRSPGLGDTAMYLCATSRDLGAGYEQYFGPGTRLTVT.

The V gene is TRBV6-5, the J gene TRBJ2-1; tentative D call: TRBD1 (5 bases). CDR1 is MNHEY and CDR2 is SVGAGI in the germline V gene. CDR3 length: 14 residues. Trimming pared 5 bases from V and 3 bases from J, leaving 11 bases between. The DNA of the CDR3 is TGTGCCAGCAGTATTACGGACAACTACAATGAGCAGTTCTTC. It yields the protein CASSITDNYNEQFF.